Described below is a single T cell receptor (beta chain) sequence and its context. The antigen is undetermined. Some clones are missing from TCRdb's copy, which holds only in-frame ones; the method was immunoSEQ multiplex PCR. The sample lists around 5,100 clones, 76% occurring once. These data are taken from a study of immune evolution from preneoplasia to lung adenocarcinoma. Study conclusions and caveats: Top clone frequencies peaked in normal lung, apparently declining through invasive adenocarcinoma. Later-stage lesions seemingly showed higher T cell density and diversity than normal lung.

Patient tissue came from resections in Japan or China, 2014–2017. Each case's diagnosis was confirmed by two pathologists on H&E. The ends were cut back, 3 bases at V and 9 bases at J, with 11 bases in the middle. Germline CDR1 and CDR2: GTSNPN and SVGIG (reference sequence). This CDR3 has 11 amino acids. The chain has TRBV30 and TRBJ1-2, with D maybe TRBD1 (5 bases). This receptor was taken from a person in their sixties or seventies with lung adenocarcinoma. The material sequenced was FFPE adjacent normal lung tissue. CDR3 sequence reads: CAWRDGTSYTF. The CDR3 bases are TGTGCCTGGAGGGATGGGACGAGCTACACCTTC.